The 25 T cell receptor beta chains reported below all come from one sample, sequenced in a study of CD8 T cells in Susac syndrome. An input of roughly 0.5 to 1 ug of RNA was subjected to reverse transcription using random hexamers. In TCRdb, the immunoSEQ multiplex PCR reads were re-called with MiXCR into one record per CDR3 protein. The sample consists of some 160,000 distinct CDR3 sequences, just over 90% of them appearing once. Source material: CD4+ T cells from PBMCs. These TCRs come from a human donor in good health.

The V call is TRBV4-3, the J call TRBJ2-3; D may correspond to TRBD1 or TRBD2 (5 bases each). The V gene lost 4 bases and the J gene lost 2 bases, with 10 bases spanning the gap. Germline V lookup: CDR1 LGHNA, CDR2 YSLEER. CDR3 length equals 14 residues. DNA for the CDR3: TGCGCCAGCAGCCCAGGGACCGACACAGATACGCAGTATTTT. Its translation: CASSPGTDTDTQYF.

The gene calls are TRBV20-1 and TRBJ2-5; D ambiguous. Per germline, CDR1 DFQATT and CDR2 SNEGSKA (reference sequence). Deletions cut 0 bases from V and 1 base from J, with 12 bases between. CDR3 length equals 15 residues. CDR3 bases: TGCAGTGCTAGAGATTCTCAGATTCCCCAAGAGACCCAGTACTTC. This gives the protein CSARDSQIPQETQYF.

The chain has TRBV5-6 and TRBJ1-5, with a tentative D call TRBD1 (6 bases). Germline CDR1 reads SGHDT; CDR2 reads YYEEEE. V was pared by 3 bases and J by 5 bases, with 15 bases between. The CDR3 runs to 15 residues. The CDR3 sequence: CASSSLGRGDQPQHF. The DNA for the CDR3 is TGTGCCAGCAGCTCCCTTGGCAGGGGAGATCAGCCCCAGCATTTT.

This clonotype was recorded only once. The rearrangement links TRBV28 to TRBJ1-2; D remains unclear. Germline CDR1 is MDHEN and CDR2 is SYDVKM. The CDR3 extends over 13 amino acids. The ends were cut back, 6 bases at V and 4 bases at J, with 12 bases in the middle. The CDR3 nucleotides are TGTGCCAGCAGCACCAGTGTAACCTATGGCTACACCTTC. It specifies CASSTSVTYGYTF.

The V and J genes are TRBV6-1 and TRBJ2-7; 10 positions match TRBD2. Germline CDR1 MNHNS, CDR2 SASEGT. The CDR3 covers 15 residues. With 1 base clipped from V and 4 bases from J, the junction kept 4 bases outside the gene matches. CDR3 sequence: CASSEVSSGSYEQYF. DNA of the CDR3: TGTGCCAGCAGTGAAGTTTCTAGCGGGAGTTACGAGCAGTACTTC.

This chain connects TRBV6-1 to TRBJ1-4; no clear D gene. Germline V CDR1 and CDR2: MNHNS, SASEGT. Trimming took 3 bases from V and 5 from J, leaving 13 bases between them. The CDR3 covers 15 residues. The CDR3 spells CASSEASAQNEKLFF. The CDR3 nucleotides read TGTGCCAGCAGTGAGGCCAGTGCACAAAATGAAAAACTGTTTTTT.

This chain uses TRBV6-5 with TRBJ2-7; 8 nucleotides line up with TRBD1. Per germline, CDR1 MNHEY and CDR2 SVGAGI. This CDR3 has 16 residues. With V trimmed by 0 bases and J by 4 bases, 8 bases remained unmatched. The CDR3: CASSYSGAGGGYEQYF. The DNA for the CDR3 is TGTGCCAGCAGTTACTCAGGAGCAGGGGGCGGGTACGAGCAGTACTTC.

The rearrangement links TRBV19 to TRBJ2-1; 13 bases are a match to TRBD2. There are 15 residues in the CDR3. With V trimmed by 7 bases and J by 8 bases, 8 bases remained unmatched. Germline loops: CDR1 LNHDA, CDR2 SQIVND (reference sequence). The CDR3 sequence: CASIRTSGGWDEQFF. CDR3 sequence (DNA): TGTGCCAGTATTCGGACTAGCGGGGGCTGGGATGAGCAGTTCTTC.

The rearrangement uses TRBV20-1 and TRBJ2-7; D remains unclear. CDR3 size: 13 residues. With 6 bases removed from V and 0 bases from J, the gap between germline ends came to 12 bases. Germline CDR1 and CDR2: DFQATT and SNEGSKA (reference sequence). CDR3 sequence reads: CSAQSDTSYEQYF. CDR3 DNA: TGCAGTGCCCAGTCAGACACCTCCTACGAGCAGTACTTC.

The CDR3 protein is CASSYGPATGGYTF. In DNA form, the CDR3 reads TGTGCCAGCAGTTACGGGCCGGCCACTGGGGGCTACACCTTC. The rearrangement uses TRBV6-2 or TRBV6-3 and TRBJ1-2; no clear D. Germline assignment: CDR1 MNHEY and CDR2 SVGEGT. This CDR3 contains 14 residues. Trimming left V 2 bases short and J 8 bases short, with 15 bases between.

This CDR3 is CATSDLDADYTDTQYF. The CDR3 nucleotides are TGTGCCACCAGTGATCTTGACGCAGATTACACAGATACGCAGTATTTT. The gene calls are TRBV24-1 and TRBJ2-3; D unclear. This CDR3 region has 16 residues. The germline gives CDR1 KGHDR, CDR2 SFDVKD. V lost 3 bases and J lost 2, with 14 bases in between.

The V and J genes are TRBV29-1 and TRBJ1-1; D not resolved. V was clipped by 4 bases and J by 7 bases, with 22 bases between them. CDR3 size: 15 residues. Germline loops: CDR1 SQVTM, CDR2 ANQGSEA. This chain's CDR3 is CSVALLLADSIEAFF. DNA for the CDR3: TGCAGCGTTGCCCTCCTCCTCGCCGATAGCATTGAAGCTTTCTTT. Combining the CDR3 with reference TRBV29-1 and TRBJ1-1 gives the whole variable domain SAVISQKPSRDICQRGTSLTIQCQVDSQVTMMFWYRQQPGQSLTLIATANQGSEATYESGFVIDKFPISRPNLTFSTLTVSNMSPEDSSIYLCSVALLLADSIEAFFGQGTRLTVV.

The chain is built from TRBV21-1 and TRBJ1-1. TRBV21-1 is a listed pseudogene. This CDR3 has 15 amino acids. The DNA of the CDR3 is TGTGCCAGCAGCCTCCCCAACACCGAAAGGACTGAAGCTTTCTTT. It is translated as CASSLPNTERTEAFF.

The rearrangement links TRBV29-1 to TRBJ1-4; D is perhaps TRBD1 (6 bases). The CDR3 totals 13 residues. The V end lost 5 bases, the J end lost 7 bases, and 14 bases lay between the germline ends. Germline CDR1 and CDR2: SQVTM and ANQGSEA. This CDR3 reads CSVSGGGGEKLFF. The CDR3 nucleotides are TGCAGCGTTTCCGGGGGGGGCGGTGAAAAACTGTTTTTT. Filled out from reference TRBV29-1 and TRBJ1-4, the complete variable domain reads SAVISQKPSRDICQRGTSLTIQCQVDSQVTMMFWYRQQPGQSLTLIATANQGSEATYESGFVIDKFPISRPNLTFSTLTVSNMSPEDSSIYLCSVSGGGGEKLFFGSGTQLSVL.

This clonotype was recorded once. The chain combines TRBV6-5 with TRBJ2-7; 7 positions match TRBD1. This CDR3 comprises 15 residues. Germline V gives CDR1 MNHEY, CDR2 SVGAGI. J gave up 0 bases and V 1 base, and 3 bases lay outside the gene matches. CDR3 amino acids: CASSYWAGGSYEQYF. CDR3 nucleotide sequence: TGTGCCAGCAGTTACTGGGCAGGGGGCTCCTACGAGCAGTACTTC.

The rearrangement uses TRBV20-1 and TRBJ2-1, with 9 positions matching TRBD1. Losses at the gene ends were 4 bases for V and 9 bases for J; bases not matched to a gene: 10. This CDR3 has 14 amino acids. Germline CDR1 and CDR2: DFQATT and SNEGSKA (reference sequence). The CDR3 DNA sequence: TGCAGTGCTACAACTCCGGGACAGGGAGGTGAGCAGTTCTTC. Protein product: CSATTPGQGGEQFF.

CDR3 in DNA: TGTGCCAGCAGTTACTCGAAGCGGGAGAACACAGATACGCAGTATTTT. It codes for CASSYSKRENTDTQYF. The chain couples TRBV6-2 or TRBV6-3 to TRBJ2-3, with TRBD2 identical over 8 bases. The junction had 4 bases not matched to a gene; V was cut back by 0 bases and J by 2 bases. CDR3 size: 16 residues. Germline V gene sequence: CDR1 MNHEY, CDR2 SVGEGT.

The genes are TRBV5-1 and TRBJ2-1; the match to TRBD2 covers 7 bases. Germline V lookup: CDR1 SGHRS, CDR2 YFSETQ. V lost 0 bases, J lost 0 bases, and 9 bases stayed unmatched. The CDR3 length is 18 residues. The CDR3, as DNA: TGCGCCAGCAGCTTGGTCCCGCTAGCGGTTAGCTCCTACAATGAGCAGTTCTTC. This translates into CASSLVPLAVSSYNEQFF.

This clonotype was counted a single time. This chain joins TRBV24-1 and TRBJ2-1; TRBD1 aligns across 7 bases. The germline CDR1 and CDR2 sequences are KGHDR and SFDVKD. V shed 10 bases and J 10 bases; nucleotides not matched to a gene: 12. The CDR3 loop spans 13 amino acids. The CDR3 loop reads CATGGDLVREQFF. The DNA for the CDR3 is TGTGCCACAGGGGGCGATCTAGTTAGGGAGCAGTTCTTC.

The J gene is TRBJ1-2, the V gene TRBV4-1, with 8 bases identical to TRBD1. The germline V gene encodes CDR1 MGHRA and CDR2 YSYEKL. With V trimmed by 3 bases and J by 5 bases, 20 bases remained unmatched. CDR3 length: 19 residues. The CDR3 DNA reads TGCGCCAGCAGCCATAACTCCCGCGCCTCCGGGACAGGAGCTTATGGCTACACCTTC. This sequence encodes CASSHNSRASGTGAYGYTF.

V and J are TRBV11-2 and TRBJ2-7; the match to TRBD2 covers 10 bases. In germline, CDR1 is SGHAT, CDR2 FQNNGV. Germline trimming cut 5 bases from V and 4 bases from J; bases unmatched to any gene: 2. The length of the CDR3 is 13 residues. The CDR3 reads CASSLLAGYEQYF. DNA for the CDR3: TGTGCCAGCAGCCTACTAGCGGGGTACGAGCAGTACTTC.

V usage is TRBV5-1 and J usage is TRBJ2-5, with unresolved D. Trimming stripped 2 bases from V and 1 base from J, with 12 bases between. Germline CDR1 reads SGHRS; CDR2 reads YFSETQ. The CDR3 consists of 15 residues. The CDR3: CASSLSSGPQETQYF. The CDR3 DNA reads TGCGCCAGCAGCTTATCCTCAGGACCCCAAGAGACCCAGTACTTC. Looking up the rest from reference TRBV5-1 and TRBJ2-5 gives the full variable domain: KAGVTQTPRYLIKTRGQQVTLSCSPISGHRSVSWYQQTPGQGLQFLFEYFSETQRNKGNFPGRFSGRQFSNSRSEMNVSTLELGDSALYLCASSLSSGPQETQYFGPGTRLLVL.

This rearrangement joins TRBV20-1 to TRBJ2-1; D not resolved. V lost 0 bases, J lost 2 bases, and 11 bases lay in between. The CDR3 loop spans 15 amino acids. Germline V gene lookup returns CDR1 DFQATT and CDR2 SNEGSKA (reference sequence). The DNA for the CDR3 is TGCAGTGCTAGAGATGTGGCGGATACCTACAATGAGCAGTTCTTC. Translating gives CSARDVADTYNEQFF.

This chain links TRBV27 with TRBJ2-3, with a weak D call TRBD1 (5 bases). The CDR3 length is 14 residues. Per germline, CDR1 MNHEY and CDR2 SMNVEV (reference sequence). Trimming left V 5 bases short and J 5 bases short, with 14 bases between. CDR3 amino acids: CASSRQQGGDTQYF. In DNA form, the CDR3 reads TGTGCCAGCAGTAGGCAGCAGGGCGGAGATACGCAGTATTTT.

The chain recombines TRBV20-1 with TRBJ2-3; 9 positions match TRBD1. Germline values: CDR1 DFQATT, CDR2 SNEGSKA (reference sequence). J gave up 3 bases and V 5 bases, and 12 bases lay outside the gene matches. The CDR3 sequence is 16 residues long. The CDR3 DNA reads TGCAGTGCTTCCAAACCACAGGGGGCTGGAACAGATACGCAGTATTTT. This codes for CSASKPQGAGTDTQYF.